These 18 T cell receptor beta chains were sequenced from one sample in a study of T cell repertoires in cytomegalovirus infection. MiXCR, run by TCRdb on the reads, gives a single entry per CDR3 protein. The table shows around 310,000 distinct CDR3 sequences, with roughly a sixth occurring only once. Sequenced input: PBMCs. The origin of the receptors is a human donor in good health (CMV status not recorded). Some clones in this sample may be carry-over from other donors' samples.

This clonotype was observed many times. V usage is TRBV7-2 and J usage is TRBJ1-1; 7 bases line up with TRBD1. J was trimmed by 4 bases and V by 8 bases; bases with no gene match: 7. The germline CDR1 and CDR2 sequences are SGHTA and FQGNSA. This CDR3 has 13 amino acids. CDR3 amino acids: CASGKQGSTEAFF. The CDR3 coding sequence is TGTGCCAGCGGAAAACAGGGGAGCACTGAAGCTTTCTTT.

At least ten counts were recorded for this clonotype. The chain carries TRBV7-2 and TRBJ1-1, with a possible D match to TRBD1 (6 bases). Germline V CDR1 and CDR2: SGHTA, FQGNSA. The length of the CDR3 is 14 residues. V lost 3 bases, J lost 1 base, and 9 bases lay in between. The chain's CDR3 is CASSLMGANTEAFF. Here the CDR3 DNA reads TGTGCCAGCAGCTTGATGGGGGCGAACACTGAAGCTTTCTTT.

This clonotype was counted at least ten times. CDR3: CASSVGNQPQHF. CDR3 DNA sequence: TGTGCCAGCAGTGTCGGCAATCAGCCCCAGCATTTT. The chain recombines TRBV28 with TRBJ1-5; D not certain. V was clipped by 5 bases and J by 2 bases, with 4 bases between them. The germline V gene encodes CDR1 MDHEN and CDR2 SYDVKM. This CDR3 contains 12 residues.

As to this clonotype: At one of its ends the junction is not consistent with the germline gene, which may arise from a read error. The chain employs TRBV7-6 and TRBJ2-1; 8 bases match TRBD1. CDR3 length: 15 residues. The germline gives CDR1 SGHVS, CDR2 FNYEAQ. CDR3 sequence: CGSSLVQGAANEQFF. CDR3 in DNA: TGTGGCAGCAGCTTAGTGCAGGGGGCGGCGAATGAGCAGTTCTTC.

As concerns this clonotype: A junction end diverges from the germline sequence, so it may reflect a read error. The rearrangement joins TRBV7-2 to TRBJ2-7; 7 bases are shared with TRBD2. CDR3 length equals 15 residues. Germline assignment: CDR1 SGHTA and CDR2 FQGNSA. This chain's CDR3 is CANSFWGGTSYEQYF. The CDR3 DNA follows: TGTGCCAACAGCTTCTGGGGGGGGACCTCCTACGAGCAGTACTTC.

J is TRBJ2-5 and V is TRBV19, with 7 bases lining up with TRBD2. Germline V CDR1 and CDR2: LNHDA, SQIVND (reference sequence). The CDR3 spans 15 residues. Trimming at V came to 4 bases and at J to 3 bases, leaving 8 bases not matched to a gene. CDR3 residues: CASSTSGTIKETQYF. CDR3 sequence (DNA): TGTGCCAGTAGTACTTCCGGGACTATAAAAGAGACCCAGTACTTC.

The V and J genes are TRBV10-3 and TRBJ1-2; D perhaps matches TRBD1 (6 bases). CDR3 length: 14 residues. Germline lookup yields CDR1 ENHRY and CDR2 SYGVKD. Trimming took off 6 bases at V and 8 bases at J, with 19 bases between the two ends. CDR3 DNA: TGTGCCATCAGCGAACAGGGAGGGGGATCGGGCTACACCTTC. It translates to CAISEQGGGSGYTF.

The chain joins TRBV7-2 to TRBJ2-7, with 7 bases identical to TRBD1. V trimming: 3 bases; J trimming: 0 bases; junction bases outside the gene matches: 8. Germline CDR1 and CDR2: SGHTA and FQGNSA. The CDR3 is 16 amino acids. The CDR3 bases are TGTGCCAGCAGCTTCACCACAGGGGCCAGCTCCTACGAGCAGTACTTC. It translates to CASSFTTGASSYEQYF.

The chain links TRBV11-2 to TRBJ2-1, with D unclear. V was pared by 1 base and J by 4 bases, with 8 bases between. The CDR3 loop spans 14 amino acids. CDR1 is SGHAT and CDR2 is FQNNGV in the germline V gene. The CDR3 protein is CASSLGFRYNEQFF. The CDR3 bases are TGTGCCAGCAGCTTAGGTTTCAGGTACAATGAGCAGTTCTTC.

Ten or more counts support this clonotype. J is TRBJ2-2 and V is TRBV28, with D tentatively TRBD1 or TRBD2 (7 bases each). Trimming stripped 4 bases from V and 0 bases from J, with 21 bases between. Germline CDR1 is MDHEN and CDR2 is SYDVKM. The CDR3 is 19 amino acids. The CDR3 reads CASSSGRGTENPNTGELFF. Here the CDR3 DNA reads TGTGCCAGCAGTTCTGGGCGGGGGACAGAGAATCCGAACACCGGGGAGCTGTTTTTT.

This clonotype was seen ten or more times. The chain links TRBV28 to TRBJ1-2; perhaps TRBD1 as D (6 bases). There are 13 residues in the CDR3. V gave up 8 bases and J gave up 8 bases, with 18 bases separating them. Germline CDR1 reads MDHEN; CDR2 reads SYDVKM. The CDR3 protein is CASDAGARGGYTF. CDR3 coding DNA: TGTGCCAGCGATGCCGGTGCCAGGGGAGGCTACACCTTC.

This clonotype occurred a few times. The chain is built from TRBV5-4 and TRBJ2-5; D is uncertain. Trimming left V 9 bases short and J 0 bases short, with 15 bases between. This CDR3 spans 14 amino acids. Germline values: CDR1 SGHNT, CDR2 YYREEE (reference sequence). CDR3 sequence reads: CATLIGPNQETQYF. The CDR3 DNA sequence: TGTGCCACCTTAATAGGACCAAACCAAGAGACCCAGTACTTC.

There are many counts of this clonotype. The CDR3 region is CASSIAGGKETQYF. The CDR3 DNA reads as TGTGCCAGCAGTATAGCGGGGGGTAAAGAGACCCAGTACTTC. The chain carries TRBV7-2 and TRBJ2-5, with 10 bases fitting TRBD2. The CDR3 is 14 residues long. CDR1 SGHTA and CDR2 FQGNSA come from the germline V gene. Germline trimming cut 6 bases from V and 3 bases from J; bases unmatched to any gene: 4.

This clonotype was observed a handful of times. This rearrangement joins TRBV29-1 to TRBJ2-7, with 9 bases fitting TRBD2. The CDR3 length is 16 residues. Trimming cost V 6 bases and J 5 bases; bases outside gene matches: 17. Germline loops: CDR1 SQVTM, CDR2 ANQGSEA. The CDR3 DNA is TGCAGCGTCCACCTGGACTGGGCTAGCGGGGTCGACGAGCAGTACTTC. It encodes CSVHLDWASGVDEQYF.

This clonotype has at least ten counts. The chain recombines TRBV7-2 with TRBJ1-2; tentative D call: TRBD1 (5 bases). Germline V gives CDR1 SGHTA, CDR2 FQGNSA. This CDR3 comprises 14 residues. The V gene lost 6 bases and the J gene lost 4 bases, with 15 bases spanning the gap. The CDR3: CASSGHAPFYGYTF. Written as DNA, the CDR3 is TGTGCCAGCAGTGGACATGCCCCCTTCTATGGCTACACCTTC. The full variable domain, its missing parts supplied by reference TRBV7-2 and TRBJ1-2, is GAGVSQSPSNKVTEKGKDVELRCDPISGHTALYWYRQSLGQGLEFLIYFQGNSAPDKSGLPSDRFSAERTGGSVSTLTIQRTQQEDSAVYLCASSGHAPFYGYTFGSGTRLTVV.

CDR3 residues: CASRKAGGPHEQYF. In DNA form, the CDR3 reads TGTGCCAGCAGAAAAGCGGGGGGGCCCCACGAGCAGTACTTC. The chain has TRBV12-3 or TRBV12-4 and TRBJ2-7; 10 bases are a match to TRBD2. The CDR3 consists of 14 residues. With V trimmed by 6 bases and J by 5 bases, 7 bases remained unmatched.

This chain connects TRBV6-1 to TRBJ2-7, with a possible D match to TRBD1 (6 bases). Deletions cut 6 bases from V and 6 bases from J, with 15 bases between. CDR3 length equals 13 residues. From germline, CDR1 is MNHNS and CDR2 SASEGT. The CDR3 spells CASSRDKAVEQYF. The CDR3 coding sequence is TGTGCCAGCAGCAGGGACAAGGCCGTCGAGCAGTACTTC.

This clonotype appeared a few times. The chain is built from TRBV10-3 and TRBJ1-5; D is unresolved. Germline assignment: CDR1 ENHRY and CDR2 SYGVKD. This CDR3 is 15 amino acids long. Trimming removed 2 bases from V and 1 base from J, with 9 bases in between. The CDR3 is CAISERVGSNQPQHF. DNA of the CDR3: TGTGCCATCAGTGAGAGGGTAGGGAGCAATCAGCCCCAGCATTTT.